This entry concerns a single T cell receptor beta chain. Looked up from germline, CDR1 is MGHDK and CDR2 is SYGVNS. The CDR3 length is 15 residues. V was shortened by 6 bases and J by 5 bases, with 19 bases between the two germline ends. Authors' analysis steps: Scientists estimated how many nucleated cells there were by amplifying reference gene primers. Sequencing was performed with immunoSEQ multiplex PCR; in TCRdb, only in-frame clones are kept and a portion is missing. V and J calls and clone size are as listed in that table; D and trimming were resolved from the DNA. This sample carries 80,000 to 100,000 clones, 80% of them seen once, and the ten largest clones take 10%. The data were taken from a study of blood T cell repertoires in COVID-19. Across the whole study: Samples of COVID-19 (acute and convalescent) were obtained from the United States, Italy and Spain. Sample material is recorded as cDNA or gDNA derived from T cells, B-cell-depleted T cells, or PBMCs.

The sequenced material came from peripheral blood. The TCR sequence derives from a woman in her seventies with acute or convalescent COVID-19. The rearrangement links TRBV25-1 to TRBJ2-5; D perhaps matches TRBD1 (6 bases). The CDR3 nucleotides read TGTGCCAGCAGCTCTACAGGGCGCCTACAGGAGACCCAGTACTTC. It encodes CASSSTGRLQETQYF.